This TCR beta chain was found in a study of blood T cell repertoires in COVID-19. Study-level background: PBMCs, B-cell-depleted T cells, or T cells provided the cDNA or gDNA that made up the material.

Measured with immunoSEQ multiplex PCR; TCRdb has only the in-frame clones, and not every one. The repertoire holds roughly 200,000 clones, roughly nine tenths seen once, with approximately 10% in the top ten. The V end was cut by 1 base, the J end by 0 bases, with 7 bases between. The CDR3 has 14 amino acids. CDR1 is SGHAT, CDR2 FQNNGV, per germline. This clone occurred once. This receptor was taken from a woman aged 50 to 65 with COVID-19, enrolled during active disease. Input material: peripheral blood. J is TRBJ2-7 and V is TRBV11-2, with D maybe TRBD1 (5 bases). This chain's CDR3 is CASSLGGGSYEQYV. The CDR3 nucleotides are TGTGCCAGCAGCTTAGGGGGCGGCTCCTACGAGCAGTACGTC.